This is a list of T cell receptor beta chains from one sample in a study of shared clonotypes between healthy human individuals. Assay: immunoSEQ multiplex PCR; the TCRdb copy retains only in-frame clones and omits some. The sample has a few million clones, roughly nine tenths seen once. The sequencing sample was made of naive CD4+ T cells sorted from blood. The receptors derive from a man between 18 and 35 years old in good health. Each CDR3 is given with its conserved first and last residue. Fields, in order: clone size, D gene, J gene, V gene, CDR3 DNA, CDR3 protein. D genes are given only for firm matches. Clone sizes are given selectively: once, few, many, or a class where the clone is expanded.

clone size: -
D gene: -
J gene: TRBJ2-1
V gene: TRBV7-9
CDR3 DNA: TGTGCCAGCAGCCCCAGGGAGGAGGGGGCGCGGAGTGAGCAGTTCTTC
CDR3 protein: CASSPREEGARSEQFF

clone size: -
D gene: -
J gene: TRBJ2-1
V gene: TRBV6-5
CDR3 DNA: TGTGCCAGCAGTTACGACCAGGTTGGCCACAATGAGCAGTTCTTC
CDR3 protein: CASSYDQVGHNEQFF

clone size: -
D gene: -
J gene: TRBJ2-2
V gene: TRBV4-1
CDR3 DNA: TGCGCCAGCAGACAGGAACCCGGGTCGTGGCAATCCGGGGAGCTGTTTTTT
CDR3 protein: CASRQEPGSWQSGELFF

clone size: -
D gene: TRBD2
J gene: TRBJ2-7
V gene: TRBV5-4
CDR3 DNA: TGTGCCAGCAGCTCAGCCCCTAGCGGACGTACCTCCTACGAGCAGTACTTC
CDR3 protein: CASSSAPSGRTSYEQYF

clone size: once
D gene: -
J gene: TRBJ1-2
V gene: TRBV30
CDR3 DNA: TGTGCCTCAAGTCCGACAGACTACTATGGCTACACCTTC
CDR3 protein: CASSPTDYYGYTF

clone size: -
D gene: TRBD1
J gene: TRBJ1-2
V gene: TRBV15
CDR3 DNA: TGTGCCACCAGCCGGGACAGGGGTGTAAGTGGCTACACCTTC
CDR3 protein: CATSRDRGVSGYTF

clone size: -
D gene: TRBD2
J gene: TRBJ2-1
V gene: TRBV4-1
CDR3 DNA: TGCGCCAGCAGCCTCGGACTAGCGGGATACAATGAGCAGTTCTTC
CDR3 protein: CASSLGLAGYNEQFF

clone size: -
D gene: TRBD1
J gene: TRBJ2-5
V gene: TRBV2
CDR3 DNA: TGTGCCAGCAGTCCAGGGGGCGCACAGACCCAGTACTTC
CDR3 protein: CASSPGGAQTQYF

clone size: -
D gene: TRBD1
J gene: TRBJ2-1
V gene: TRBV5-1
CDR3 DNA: TGCGCCAGCAGCTTGATAGGACAGGAGCTGGGTGAGCAGTTCTTC
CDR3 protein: CASSLIGQELGEQFF

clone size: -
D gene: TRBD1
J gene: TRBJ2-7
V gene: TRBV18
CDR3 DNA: TGTGCCAGCTCACCAGACAGGGTCGCCGAGCAGTACTTC
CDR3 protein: CASSPDRVAEQYF

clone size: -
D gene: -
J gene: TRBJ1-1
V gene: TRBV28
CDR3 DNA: TGTGCCAGCAGTGCCAAGGGGGAAGCTTTCTTT
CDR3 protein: CASSAKGEAFF

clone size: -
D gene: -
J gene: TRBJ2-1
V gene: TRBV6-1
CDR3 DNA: TGTGCCAGCAGTACCCTGGGGTCCTACAATGAGCAGTTCTTC
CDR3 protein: CASSTLGSYNEQFF

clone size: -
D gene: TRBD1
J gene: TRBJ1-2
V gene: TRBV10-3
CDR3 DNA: TGTGCCATCAGTGAGCCGGGACAGGAAAGCTATGGCTACACCTTC
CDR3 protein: CAISEPGQESYGYTF

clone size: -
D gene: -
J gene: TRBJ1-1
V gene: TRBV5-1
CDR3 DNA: TGCGCCAGCAGCTTGGAGGGGGGCTGGAACACTGAAGCTTTCTTT
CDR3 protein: CASSLEGGWNTEAFF

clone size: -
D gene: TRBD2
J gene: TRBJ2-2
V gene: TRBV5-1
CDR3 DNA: TGCGCCAGCCAGGTGGGAGGGGCGAACACCGGGGAGCTGTTTTTT
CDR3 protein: CASQVGGANTGELFF

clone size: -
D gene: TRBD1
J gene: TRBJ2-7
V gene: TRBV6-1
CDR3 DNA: TGTGCCAGCATTAAGACAGGGGGCCCCTACGAGCAGTACTTC
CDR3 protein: CASIKTGGPYEQYF

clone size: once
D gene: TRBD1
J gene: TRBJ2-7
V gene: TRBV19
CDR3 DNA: TGTGCCAGTAGTATAGGTGGACAGGAGTTCTACGAGCAGTACTTC
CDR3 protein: CASSIGGQEFYEQYF

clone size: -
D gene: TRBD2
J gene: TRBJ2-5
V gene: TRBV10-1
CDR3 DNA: TGCGCCAGCAGTGAGTCGGGAGGGAGGCAAGAGACCCAGTACTTC
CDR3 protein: CASSESGGRQETQYF

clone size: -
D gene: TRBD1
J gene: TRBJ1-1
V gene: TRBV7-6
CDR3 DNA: TGTGCCAGCAGCGGAAAGGGACAGGTGGGGGGTAACACTGAAGCTTTCTTT
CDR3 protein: CASSGKGQVGGNTEAFF

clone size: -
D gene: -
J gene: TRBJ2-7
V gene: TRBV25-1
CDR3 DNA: TGTGCCAGCAGTGACGGACAGCGAAACGAGCAGTACTTC
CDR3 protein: CASSDGQRNEQYF

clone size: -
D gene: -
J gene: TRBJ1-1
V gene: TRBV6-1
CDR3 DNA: TGTGCCAGCAGGAGGGGTGGCAGTCTTGAAGCTTTCTTT
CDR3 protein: CASRRGGSLEAFF

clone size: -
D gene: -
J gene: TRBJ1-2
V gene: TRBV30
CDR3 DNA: TGTGCCTGGAGTAGTTACAGGGCTTTAGGAGGCTACACCTTC
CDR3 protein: CAWSSYRALGGYTF

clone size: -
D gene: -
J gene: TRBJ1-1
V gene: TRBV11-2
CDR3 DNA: TGTGCCAGCAGCATCACGGGGCGTAAAACTGAAGCTTTCTTT
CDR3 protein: CASSITGRKTEAFF

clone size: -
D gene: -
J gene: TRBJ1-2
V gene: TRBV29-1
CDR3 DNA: TGCAGCGTTGCCGGAACGCAATCTAACTATGGCTACACCTTC
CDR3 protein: CSVAGTQSNYGYTF

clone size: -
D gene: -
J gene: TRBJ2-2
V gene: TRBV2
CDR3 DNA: TGTGCCAGCAGCCCGGAGACTTTCTACACCGGGGAGCTGTTTTTT
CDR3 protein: CASSPETFYTGELFF

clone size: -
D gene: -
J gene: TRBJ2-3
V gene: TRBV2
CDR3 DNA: TGTGCCAGCAAGTCACAGTATACGCAGTATTTT
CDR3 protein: CASKSQYTQYF

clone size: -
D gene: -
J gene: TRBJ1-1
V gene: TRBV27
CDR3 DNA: TGTGCCAGCAGTTTAGGGGCAGGGAGGGTCGTTCGTACTGAAGCTTTCTTT
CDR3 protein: CASSLGAGRVVRTEAFF

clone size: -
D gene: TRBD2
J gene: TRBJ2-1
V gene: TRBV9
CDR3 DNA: TGTGCCAGCAGCGTAGGGGCTAGCGGCAACAATGAGCAGTTCTTC
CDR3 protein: CASSVGASGNNEQFF

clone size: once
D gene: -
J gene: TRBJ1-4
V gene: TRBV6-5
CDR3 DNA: TGTGCCAGCAGTTACGGGGGAGCCCTAGAAAAACTGTTTTTT
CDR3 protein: CASSYGGALEKLFF

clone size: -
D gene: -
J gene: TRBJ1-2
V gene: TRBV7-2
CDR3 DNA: TGTGCCAGCAGCTTAGGGGGCAGGAGCTATGGCTACACCTTC
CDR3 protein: CASSLGGRSYGYTF

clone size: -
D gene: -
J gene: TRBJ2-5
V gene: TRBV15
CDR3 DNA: TGTGCCACCAGCAGGGGTCCCTTGTGGGCAGTTAGCCAAGAGACCCAGTACTTC
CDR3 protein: CATSRGPLWAVSQETQYF

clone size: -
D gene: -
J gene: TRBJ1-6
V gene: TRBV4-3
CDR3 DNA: TGCGCCAGCAGCCAAGATGTGCCAGCCGCTAATTCACCCCTCCACTTT
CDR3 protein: CASSQDVPAANSPLHF

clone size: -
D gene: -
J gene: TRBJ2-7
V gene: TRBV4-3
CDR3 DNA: TGCGCCAGCAGCCAAGGTCTCGGTGGGGCTTACGAGCAGTACTTC
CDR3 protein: CASSQGLGGAYEQYF

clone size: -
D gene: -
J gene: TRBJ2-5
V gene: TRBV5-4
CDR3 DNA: TGTGCCAGCAGCTTGAAAGGGCTGGGGGAGACCCAGTACTTC
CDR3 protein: CASSLKGLGETQYF

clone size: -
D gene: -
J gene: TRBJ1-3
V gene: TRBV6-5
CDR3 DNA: TGTGCCAGCAGCTTAGGGGTTTCTGGAAACACCATATATTTT
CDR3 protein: CASSLGVSGNTIYF

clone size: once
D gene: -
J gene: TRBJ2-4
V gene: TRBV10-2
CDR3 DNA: TGCGCCAGCAGTGAGACAGTTGCTCAGTACTTC
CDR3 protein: CASSETVAQYF

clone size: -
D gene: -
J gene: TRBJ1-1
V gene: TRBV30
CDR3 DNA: TGTGCCTGGAGTTGGGTTGTAGGTGAAGCTTTCTTT
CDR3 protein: CAWSWVVGEAFF

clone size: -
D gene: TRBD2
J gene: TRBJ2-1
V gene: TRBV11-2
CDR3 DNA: TGTGCCAGCAGCTCAGGACTAGCTATAGATGAGCAGTTCTTC
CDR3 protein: CASSSGLAIDEQFF

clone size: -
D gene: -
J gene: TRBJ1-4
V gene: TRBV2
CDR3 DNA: TGTGCCAGCAGGGGGTCCCTAGGAGTTAATGAAAAACTGTTTTTT
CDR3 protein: CASRGSLGVNEKLFF

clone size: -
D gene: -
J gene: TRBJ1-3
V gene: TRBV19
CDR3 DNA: TGTGCCAGTAGTCCCCGACAGAACACCATATATTTT
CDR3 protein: CASSPRQNTIYF

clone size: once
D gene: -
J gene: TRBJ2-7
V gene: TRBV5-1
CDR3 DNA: TGCGCCAGCAGGATATCCGGGCTGGATGAGCAGTACTTC
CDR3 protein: CASRISGLDEQYF

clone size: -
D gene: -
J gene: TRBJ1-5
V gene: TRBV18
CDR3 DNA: TGTGCCAGCTCGCAGGGCGAATGGACTTACCAGCCCCAGCATTTT
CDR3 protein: CASSQGEWTYQPQHF

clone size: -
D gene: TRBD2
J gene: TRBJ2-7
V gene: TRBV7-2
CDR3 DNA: TGTGCCAGCAGCGTTAGCGGGGGAACCTACGAGCAGTACTTC
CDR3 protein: CASSVSGGTYEQYF

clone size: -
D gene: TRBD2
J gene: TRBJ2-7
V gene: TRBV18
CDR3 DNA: TGTGCCAGCTCACCACCCCTCTCGCGGGAGGGCCGTAGGTACGAGCAGTACTTC
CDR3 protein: CASSPPLSREGRRYEQYF

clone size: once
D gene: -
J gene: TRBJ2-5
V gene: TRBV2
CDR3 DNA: TGTGCCAGCAGTGAAGCAGGCGCAGGGCAAGAGACCCAGTACTTC
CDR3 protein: CASSEAGAGQETQYF

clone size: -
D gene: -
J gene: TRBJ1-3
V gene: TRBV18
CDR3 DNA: TGTGCCAGCTCACCACCGGTGAGGGAGCAGAAAAACACCATATATTTT
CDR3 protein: CASSPPVREQKNTIYF

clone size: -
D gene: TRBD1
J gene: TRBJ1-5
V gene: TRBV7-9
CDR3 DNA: TGTGCCAGCAGCTTCGGACAGGGGGGTGCTCAGCCCCAGCATTTT
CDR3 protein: CASSFGQGGAQPQHF

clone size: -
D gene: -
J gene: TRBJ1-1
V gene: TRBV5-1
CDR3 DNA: TGCGCCAGCAGCTTGGCCGCCTTAAACACTGAAGCTTTCTTT
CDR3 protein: CASSLAALNTEAFF

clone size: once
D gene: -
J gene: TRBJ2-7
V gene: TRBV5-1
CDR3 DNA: TGCGCCAGCAGCTTGGTGTCAGGAAACTCCTACGAGCAGTACTTC
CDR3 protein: CASSLVSGNSYEQYF

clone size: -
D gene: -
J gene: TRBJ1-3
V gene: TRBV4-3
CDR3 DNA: TGCGCCAGCAGCCAAGTCGTGGGGGTTGGAAACACCATATATTTT
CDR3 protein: CASSQVVGVGNTIYF

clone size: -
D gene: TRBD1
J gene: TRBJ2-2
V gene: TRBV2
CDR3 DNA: TGTGCCAGCCGGACAGGGGGCGACCACACCGGGGAGCTGTTTTTT
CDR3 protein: CASRTGGDHTGELFF

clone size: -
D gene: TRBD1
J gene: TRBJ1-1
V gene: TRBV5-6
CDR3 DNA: TGTGCCAGCAGCATCGGACAGGGGAACACTGAAGCTTTCTTT
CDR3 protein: CASSIGQGNTEAFF